This is a list of T cell receptor beta chains from one sample in a study of OX40 agonist ivuxolimab in advanced cancers. The method was immunoSEQ multiplex PCR; TCRdb's version includes in-frame clones alone and lacks a portion of them. The table records tens of thousands of clones, less than 95% of them present only once. Sequencing used CD4+ or CD8+ T cells sorted from blood, obtained in a trial of the OX40 agonist ivuxolimab. All receptors come from an adult with an advanced solid tumor such as melanoma, head and neck, liver or kidney cancer. Each CDR3 is given without its conserved first and last residue. The order of the fields is J gene, V gene, CDR3 protein.

j_call: TRBJ1-1; v_call: TRBV5-1; cdr3_aa: ASSLGAWETEAF
j_call: TRBJ2-3; v_call: TRBV29-1; cdr3_aa: SVLGGGGDRDKDTQY
j_call: TRBJ2-7; v_call: TRBV11-2; cdr3_aa: ASSLVVGPSYEQY
j_call: TRBJ1-5; v_call: TRBV19; cdr3_aa: ASSFGTRNQPQH
j_call: TRBJ1-6; v_call: TRBV19; cdr3_aa: ASSIANYNSPLH
j_call: TRBJ2-1; v_call: TRBV4-1; cdr3_aa: ASSQDRTSNNEQF
j_call: TRBJ2-2; v_call: TRBV4-1; cdr3_aa: ASSYQEAGLGTGELF
j_call: TRBJ2-7; v_call: TRBV14; cdr3_aa: ASSHYREQY
j_call: TRBJ2-3; v_call: TRBV28; cdr3_aa: ASSLSLLRTDTQY
j_call: TRBJ2-1; v_call: TRBV5-4; cdr3_aa: ASSWGWGQNEQF
j_call: TRBJ2-7; v_call: TRBV18; cdr3_aa: ASSPPNQPFYEQY
j_call: TRBJ2-7; v_call: TRBV29-1; cdr3_aa: SVTTSYEQY
j_call: TRBJ2-3; v_call: TRBV4-1; cdr3_aa: ASSPQSEDTQY
j_call: TRBJ2-7; v_call: TRBV19; cdr3_aa: ASTPGTPSYEQY
j_call: TRBJ2-3; v_call: TRBV29-1; cdr3_aa: SVEGYKGWADTQY
j_call: TRBJ2-7; v_call: TRBV7-9; cdr3_aa: ASSLAGTGLSYEQY
j_call: TRBJ2-7; v_call: TRBV27; cdr3_aa: ASSLGISYEQY
j_call: TRBJ1-5; v_call: TRBV19; cdr3_aa: ASSIFLDSQPQH
j_call: TRBJ2-3; v_call: TRBV9; cdr3_aa: ASSFLAGATDTQY
j_call: TRBJ2-1; v_call: TRBV28; cdr3_aa: ASSYLRGQASGQF
j_call: TRBJ1-1; v_call: TRBV7-9; cdr3_aa: ASTPLGGTGTEAF
j_call: -; v_call: TRBV5-1; cdr3_aa: ASRNRDASPYEQY
j_call: TRBJ2-7; v_call: TRBV27; cdr3_aa: ASSRLGDYEQY
j_call: TRBJ2-1; v_call: TRBV27; cdr3_aa: ASRGGLSYNEQF
j_call: TRBJ2-1; v_call: TRBV19; cdr3_aa: ASSPAYDHNEQF
j_call: TRBJ1-1; v_call: TRBV27; cdr3_aa: ASSPNYLMNTEAF
j_call: TRBJ2-7; v_call: TRBV20-1; cdr3_aa: SARDVPEQY
j_call: TRBJ1-2; v_call: TRBV9; cdr3_aa: ASSGATGPNYGYT
j_call: TRBJ2-5; v_call: TRBV28; cdr3_aa: ASRPASGIFQETQY
j_call: TRBJ1-5; v_call: TRBV6-5; cdr3_aa: ASSRTGEGQPQH
j_call: TRBJ1-5; v_call: TRBV28; cdr3_aa: ASTLTEYSNQPQH
j_call: TRBJ2-1; v_call: TRBV30; cdr3_aa: AWSVHNNEQF
j_call: TRBJ2-7; v_call: TRBV6-5; cdr3_aa: ASSYMRTDYSYEQY
j_call: TRBJ2-3; v_call: TRBV14; cdr3_aa: ASSSQRAAYTDTQY
j_call: TRBJ2-3; v_call: TRBV9; cdr3_aa: ASSGVAGGWADTQY
j_call: TRBJ2-5; v_call: TRBV7-8; cdr3_aa: ASSLSRKETQY